This TCR beta chain was identified during a study of T cell responses to AZD1222 COVID-19 vaccine. Study-wide results and limits: Repertoire sampling happened only post peak T cell response. White British donors predominated, females outnumbered males, and clonal diversity was possibly underestimated. Baseline testing showed seropositivity in only six AZD1222 recipients.

Here immunoSEQ multiplex PCR was the method, and the copy in TCRdb shows in-frame clones only, minus some. The sample has about 270,000 clones, 90% to 95% seen once. Of note for this clone: Its antigen remains unknown.

This CDR3 spans 16 amino acids. Trimming shortened V by 7 bases and J by 7 bases, and 22 bases separated the two germline ends. Germline V gene data show CDR1 as SEHNR and CDR2 as FQNEAQ (reference sequence). The receptor comes from an adult who received the AZD1222 COVID-19 vaccine. This chain joins TRBV7-9 and TRBJ2-2; D may be TRBD1 (5 bases). Sequences were derived from peripheral blood, sampled 28 days after the second AZD1222 dose. The CDR3 here is CASTQPPLGAGGELFF. The CDR3 nucleotides read TGTGCCAGCACTCAGCCCCCCTTAGGGGCTGGCGGGGAGCTGTTTTTT.